This T cell receptor beta chain was profiled in a study of monozygotic twins with inflammatory bowel disease (dated by TCRdb to between 2019 and 2020). About the full investigation: A total of approximately 28 monozygotic twin pairs were included in the full study, comprising nine German pairs (four IBD-concordant, five IBD-discordant) and 19 IBD-discordant Danish pairs. The search for disease-associated traits relied mainly on comparing IBD patients with their genetically identical healthy co-twins within discordant pairs. Each individual had, on average, about 151 000 unique TCRalpha sequences and 181 000 unique TCRbeta sequences available for analysis.

On this clonotype itself: This clone's antigen is unknown.

Library creation used 5' RACE. Each TCR library was prepared from around 3.5 ug of total RNA. For each sample, cDNA synthesis was carried out in eight separate reactions using SMARTScribe reverse transcriptase. During cDNA synthesis, template switching was used to introduce unique molecular identifiers that contained a 6-nucleotide sample barcode. Amplification of TCRalpha and TCRbeta cDNA involved two nested PCRs of about 15 and 9 cycles, and each PCR was followed by bead purification. Before amplification, the cDNA was both treated with uracil DNA-glycosylase and purified with the QIAquick PCR purification kit. The second PCR added Illumina TruSeq-compatible adapters along with sample-specific barcodes. Library quality and concentration were checked on TapeStation and Qubit, and libraries were pooled at roughly 5.1 ng each. Sequencing of pooled libraries was carried out on an Illumina HiSeq2500 single-index Rapid Run using 2 x 100 bp reads and custom sequencing primers. The source study handled its data this way. MiGEC version 1.2.6 was used for UMI-based consensus assembly, which corrected PCR and sequencing errors. V(D)J alignment, clonotype assembly and CDR3 extraction were performed with MiXCR version 2.1.1. To normalise gene usage, clonotype sharing and MAIT/NKT TCR abundance, the top 1000, 10 000 and 20 000 clonotypes in each sample were analysed. Diversity was computed as the inverse Simpson index with the vegan R package after downsampling to 27 000 UMIs. Paired Mann-Whitney U tests were applied to discordant twin pairs, with Benjamini-Hochberg correction for multiple testing. TCRdb reprocessed the reads and lists each CDR3 protein sequence as a single entry, with no DNA. These V and J calls originate from TCRdb's pipeline instead of the authors' own analysis. The record for this sample contains tens of thousands of distinct CDR3 sequences. In total, the top ten clones hold around 6.8% of the sample.

What the work shows at the level of the full study, not this receptor alone: A decrease in TCRbeta repertoire diversity, as measured by inverse Simpson index, was observed in IBD patients compared with their healthy co-twins. Different T cell subtypes could not be distinguished in the analysis. Because patients received different immunosuppressive treatments, the repertoires may have picked up extra background noise and variability between individuals. Repertoire similarity did not differ between concordant and discordant twins, possibly due to limited statistical power. Fewer clonotypes were shared with other individuals by IBD patients than by healthy twins, most markedly in patients showing signs of disease activity. No single strong signal or clonotype linked to IBD turned up in the results, so the idea that one exists was not supported.

From a lookup of the germline V gene, CDR1 and CDR2 are SGHRS and YFSETQ. Counted from cysteine to phenylalanine, this CDR3 has 17 amino acids. No DNA was logged. From each donor, a roughly 2.5 ml peripheral blood sample was collected into PAXgene tubes and stored at -80 degrees C. Without T cell sorting, total RNA was isolated from whole blood using the PAXgene blood miRNA kit on an automated QIAcube. Deep TCRalpha and TCRbeta repertoire profiling with unique molecular barcoding was performed on peripheral blood of monozygotic twin pairs concordant or discordant for inflammatory bowel disease. Smoking habits were recorded for all twin pairs, with individuals classified as current, former or never smokers.

Sample: blood. Recombination joined TRBV5-1 with TRBJ2-3; TCRdb's D call, TRBD2, is unchecked because there is no DNA. This clonotype was obtained from a human donor with ulcerative colitis or Crohn's disease, or a healthy co-twin of an affected twin (not recorded which). The CDR3 protein sequence reads: CASSLASSGGGTDTQYF.